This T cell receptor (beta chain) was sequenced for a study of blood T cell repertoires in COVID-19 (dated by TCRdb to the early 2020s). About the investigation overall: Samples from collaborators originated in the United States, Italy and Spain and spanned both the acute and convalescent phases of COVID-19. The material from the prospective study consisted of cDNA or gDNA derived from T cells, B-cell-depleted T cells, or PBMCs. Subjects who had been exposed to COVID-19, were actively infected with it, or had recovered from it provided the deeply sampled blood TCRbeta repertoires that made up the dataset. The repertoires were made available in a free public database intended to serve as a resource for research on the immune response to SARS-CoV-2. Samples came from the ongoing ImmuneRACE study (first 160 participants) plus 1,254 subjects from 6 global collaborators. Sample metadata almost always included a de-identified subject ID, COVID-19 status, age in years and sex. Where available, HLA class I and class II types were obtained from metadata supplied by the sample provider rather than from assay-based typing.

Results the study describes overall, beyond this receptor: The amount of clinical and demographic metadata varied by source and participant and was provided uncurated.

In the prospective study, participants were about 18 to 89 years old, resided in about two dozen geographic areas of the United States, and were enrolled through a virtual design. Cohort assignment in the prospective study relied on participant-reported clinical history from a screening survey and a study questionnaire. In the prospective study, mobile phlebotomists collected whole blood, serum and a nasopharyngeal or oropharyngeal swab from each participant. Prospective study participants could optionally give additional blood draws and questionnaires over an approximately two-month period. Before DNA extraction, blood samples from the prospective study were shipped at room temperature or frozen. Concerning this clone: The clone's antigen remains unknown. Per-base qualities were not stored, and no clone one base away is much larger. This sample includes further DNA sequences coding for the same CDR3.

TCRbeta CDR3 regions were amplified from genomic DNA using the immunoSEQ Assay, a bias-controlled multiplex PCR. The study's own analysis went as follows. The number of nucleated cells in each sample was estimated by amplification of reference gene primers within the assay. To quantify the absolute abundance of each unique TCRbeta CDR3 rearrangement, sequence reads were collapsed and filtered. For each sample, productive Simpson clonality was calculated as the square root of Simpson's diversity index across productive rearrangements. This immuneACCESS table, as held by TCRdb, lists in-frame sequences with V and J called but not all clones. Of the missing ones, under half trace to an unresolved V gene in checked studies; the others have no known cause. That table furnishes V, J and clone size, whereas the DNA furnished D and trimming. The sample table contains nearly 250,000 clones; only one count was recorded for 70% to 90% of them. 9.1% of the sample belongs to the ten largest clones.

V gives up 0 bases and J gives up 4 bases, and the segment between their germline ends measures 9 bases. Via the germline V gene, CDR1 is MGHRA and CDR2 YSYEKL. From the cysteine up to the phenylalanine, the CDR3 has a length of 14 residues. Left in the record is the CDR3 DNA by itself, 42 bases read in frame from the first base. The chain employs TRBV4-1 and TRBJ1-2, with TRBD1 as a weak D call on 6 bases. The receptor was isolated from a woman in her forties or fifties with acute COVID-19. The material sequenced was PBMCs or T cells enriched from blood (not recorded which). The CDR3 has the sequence CASSQDRGTYGYTF. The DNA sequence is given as TGCGCCAGCAGCCAAGACAGGGGCACCTATGGCTACACCTTC.